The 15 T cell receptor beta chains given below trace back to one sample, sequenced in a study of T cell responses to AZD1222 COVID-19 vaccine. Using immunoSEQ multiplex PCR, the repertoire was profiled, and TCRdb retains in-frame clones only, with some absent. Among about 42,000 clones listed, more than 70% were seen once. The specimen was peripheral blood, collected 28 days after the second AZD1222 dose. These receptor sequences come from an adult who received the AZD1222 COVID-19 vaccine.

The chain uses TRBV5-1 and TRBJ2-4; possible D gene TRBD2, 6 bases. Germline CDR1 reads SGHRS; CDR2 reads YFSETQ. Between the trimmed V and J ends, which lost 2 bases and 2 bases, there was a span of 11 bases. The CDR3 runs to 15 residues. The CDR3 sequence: CASSFGAGTKNIQYF. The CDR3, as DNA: TGCGCCAGCAGCTTTGGGGCGGGGACCAAAAACATTCAGTACTTC.

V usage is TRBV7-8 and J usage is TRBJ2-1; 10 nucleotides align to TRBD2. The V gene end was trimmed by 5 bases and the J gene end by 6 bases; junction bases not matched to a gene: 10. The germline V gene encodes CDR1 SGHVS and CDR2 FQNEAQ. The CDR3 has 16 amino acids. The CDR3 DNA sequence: TGTGCCAGCAGCCCCAAGCTAGCGGGAGCCGTCAATGAGCAGTTCTTC. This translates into CASSPKLAGAVNEQFF.

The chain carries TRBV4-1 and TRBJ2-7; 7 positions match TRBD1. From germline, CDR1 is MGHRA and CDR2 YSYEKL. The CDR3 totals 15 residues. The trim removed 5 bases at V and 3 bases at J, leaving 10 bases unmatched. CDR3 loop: CASSEGGRANYEQYF. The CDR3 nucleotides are TGCGCCAGCAGCGAAGGGGGCAGGGCGAACTACGAGCAGTACTTC.

The CDR3 loop is CASSPPRVQPQHF. The CDR3 nucleotides read TGTGCCAGCAGCCCCCCCAGGGTGCAGCCCCAGCATTTT. This chain uses TRBV3-1 (or the pseudogene TRBV3-2) with TRBJ1-5, with D possibly being TRBD1 (5 bases). The length of the CDR3 is 13 residues. Germline CDR1 is LGHDT and CDR2 is YNNKEL (reference sequence). V gave up 4 bases and J gave up 7 bases, with 11 bases separating them.

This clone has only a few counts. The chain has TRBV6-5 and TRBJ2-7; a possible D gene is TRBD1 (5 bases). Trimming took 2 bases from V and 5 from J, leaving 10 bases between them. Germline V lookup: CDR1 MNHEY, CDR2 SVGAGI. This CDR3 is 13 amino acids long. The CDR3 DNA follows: TGTGCCAGCAGTTACCAGGGTTCCAACGAGCAGTACTTC. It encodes CASSYQGSNEQYF.

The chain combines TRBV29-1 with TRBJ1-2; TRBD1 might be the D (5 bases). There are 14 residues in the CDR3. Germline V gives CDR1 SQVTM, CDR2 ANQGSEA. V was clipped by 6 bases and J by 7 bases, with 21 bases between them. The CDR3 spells CSVQRTVGTTGYTF. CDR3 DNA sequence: TGCAGCGTCCAAAGGACTGTCGGGACTACTGGCTACACCTTC.

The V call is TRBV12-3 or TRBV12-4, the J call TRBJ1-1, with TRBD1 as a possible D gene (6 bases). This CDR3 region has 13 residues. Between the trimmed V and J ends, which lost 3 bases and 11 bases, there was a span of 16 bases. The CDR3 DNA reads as TGTGCCAGCAGTTTCTCGGACAGTGAAAGGGCTTTCTTT. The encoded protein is CASSFSDSERAFF.

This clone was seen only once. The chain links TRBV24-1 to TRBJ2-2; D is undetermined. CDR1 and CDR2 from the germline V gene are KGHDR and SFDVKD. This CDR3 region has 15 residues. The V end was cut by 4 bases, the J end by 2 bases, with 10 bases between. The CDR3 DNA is TGTGCCACCAGTGACGCTGCTGATAACACCGGGGAGCTGTTTTTT. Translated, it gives CATSDAADNTGELFF.

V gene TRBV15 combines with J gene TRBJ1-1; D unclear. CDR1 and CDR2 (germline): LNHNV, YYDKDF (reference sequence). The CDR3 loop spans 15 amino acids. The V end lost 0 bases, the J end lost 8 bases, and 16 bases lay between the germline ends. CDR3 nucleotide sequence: TGTGCCACCAGCAGAGATCCGTTGAGTCGGGTCGAAGCTTTCTTT. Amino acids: CATSRDPLSRVEAFF.

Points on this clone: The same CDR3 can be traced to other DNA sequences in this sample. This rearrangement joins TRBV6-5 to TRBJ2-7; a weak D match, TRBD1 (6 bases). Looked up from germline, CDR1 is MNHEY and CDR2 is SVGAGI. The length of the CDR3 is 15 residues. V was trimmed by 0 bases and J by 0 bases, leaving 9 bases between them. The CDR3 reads CASSYSLDSSYEQYF. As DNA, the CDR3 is TGTGCCAGCAGTTACTCGTTGGACAGCTCCTACGAGCAGTACTTC.

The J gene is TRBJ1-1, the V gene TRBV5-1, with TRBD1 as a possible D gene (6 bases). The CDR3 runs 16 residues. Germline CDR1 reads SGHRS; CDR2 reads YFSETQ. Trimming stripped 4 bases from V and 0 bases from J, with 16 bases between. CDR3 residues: CASSLPDSLMNTEAFF. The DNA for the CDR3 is TGCGCCAGCAGCCTCCCGGACAGTCTAATGAACACTGAAGCTTTCTTT. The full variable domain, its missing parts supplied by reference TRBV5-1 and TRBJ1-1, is KAGVTQTPRYLIKTRGQQVTLSCSPISGHRSVSWYQQTPGQGLQFLFEYFSETQRNKGNFPGRFSGRQFSNSRSEMNVSTLELGDSALYLCASSLPDSLMNTEAFFGQGTRLTVV.

The CDR3 nucleotides read TGTGCCAGCAGCTTGTTTCAGGGCGCCCATAATTCACCCCTCCACTTT. It translates to CASSLFQGAHNSPLHF. The gene calls are TRBV5-5 and TRBJ1-6, with D possibly matching TRBD1 (5 bases). Deletions cut 1 base from V and 5 bases from J, with 13 bases between. Germline CDR1 reads SGHKS; CDR2 reads YYEKEE (reference sequence). This CDR3 is 16 amino acids long.

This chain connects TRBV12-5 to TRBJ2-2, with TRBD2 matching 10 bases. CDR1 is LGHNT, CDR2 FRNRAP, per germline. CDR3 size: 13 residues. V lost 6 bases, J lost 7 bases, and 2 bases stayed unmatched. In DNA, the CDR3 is TGTGCTAGTGGGGGACTAGCGATCGGGGAGCTGTTTTTT. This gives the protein CASGGLAIGELFF.

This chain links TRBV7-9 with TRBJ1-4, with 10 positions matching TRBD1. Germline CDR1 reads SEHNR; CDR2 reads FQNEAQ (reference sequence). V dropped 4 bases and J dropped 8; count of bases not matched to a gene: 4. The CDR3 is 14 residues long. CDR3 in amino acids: CASSYPGQGEKLFF. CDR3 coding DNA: TGTGCCAGCAGCTACCCGGGACAGGGGGAAAAACTGTTTTTT. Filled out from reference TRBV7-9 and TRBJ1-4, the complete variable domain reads DTGVSQNPRHKITKRGQNVTFRCDPISEHNRLYWYRQTLGQGPEFLTYFQNEAQLEKSRLLSDRFSAERPKGSFSTLEIQRTEQGDSAMYLCASSYPGQGEKLFFGSGTQLSVL.

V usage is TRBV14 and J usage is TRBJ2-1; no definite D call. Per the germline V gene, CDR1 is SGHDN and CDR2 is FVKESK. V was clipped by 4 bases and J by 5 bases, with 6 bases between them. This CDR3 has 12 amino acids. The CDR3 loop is CASSPLDNEQFF. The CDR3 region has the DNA TGTGCCAGCAGCCCGCTCGACAATGAGCAGTTCTTC.